The 13 T cell receptor beta chains below were found in one sample sequenced in a study of T cells in narcolepsy. Sequencing used immunoSEQ multiplex PCR; TCRdb keeps in-frame clones, though not all of them. The profile shows about 27,000 clones, 75% to 80% of them singletons. The sample comprised CD45RA- memory CD4+ T cells from PBMCs. These receptors came from a human donor with narcolepsy.

To note about this clone: The CDR3 end shows no conserved phenylalanine or tryptophan, and so a read error is likely. The chain joins TRBV29-1 to TRBJ1-2; no clear D gene. The germline CDR1 and CDR2 sequences are SQVTM and ANQGSEA. This CDR3 is 14 amino acids long. The CDR3 protein is CSAEHKVSNYGYTL. The CDR3, as DNA: TGCAGCGCTGAACACAAGGTGTCTAACTATGGCTACACCCTC.

The rearrangement joins TRBV7-9 to TRBJ1-2; D not resolved. Trimming took off 3 bases at V and 3 bases at J, with 5 bases between the two ends. Per germline, CDR1 SEHNR and CDR2 FQNEAQ (reference sequence). There are 12 residues in the CDR3. The CDR3: CASSFTDYGYTF. Here the CDR3 DNA reads TGTGCCAGCAGCTTTACAGACTATGGCTACACCTTC.

The chain joins TRBV2 to TRBJ2-7; the match to TRBD1 covers 8 bases. The CDR3 consists of 14 residues. Germline CDR1 SNHLY, CDR2 FYNNEI. V lost 1 base, J lost 6 bases, and 5 bases stayed unmatched. The CDR3 loop reads CASSEEDRVGEQYF. CDR3 sequence (DNA): TGTGCCAGCAGTGAAGAGGACAGGGTCGGCGAGCAGTACTTC.

V is TRBV7-2 and J is TRBJ2-2; D remains unclear. Germline CDR1 is SGHTA and CDR2 is FQGNSA. The CDR3 runs 16 residues. V was trimmed by 7 bases and J by 0 bases, leaving 15 bases between them. CDR3 region: CASNIFLGTNTGELFF. Here the CDR3 DNA reads TGTGCCAGCAATATTTTTTTGGGGACGAACACCGGGGAGCTGTTTTTT.

The chain carries TRBV6-1 and TRBJ1-5, with a possible D match to TRBD1 (5 bases). V was trimmed by 3 bases and J by 3 bases, leaving 12 bases between them. Per germline, CDR1 MNHNS and CDR2 SASEGT. The CDR3 is 15 amino acids. For the CDR3, the DNA is TGTGCCAGCAGTGAGTGGCAGGGCCCCAATCAGCCCCAGCATTTT. Its protein is CASSEWQGPNQPQHF.

In the case of this clone: Other DNA variants within this sample encode the same CDR3. The chain combines TRBV13 with TRBJ1-1; TRBD1 agrees at 7 bases. V lost 5 bases to trimming and J lost 2 bases; unmatched junction nucleotides: 5. The CDR3 consists of 14 residues. Germline CDR1 reads PRHDT; CDR2 reads FYEKMQ (reference sequence). CDR3 sequence: CASSLRQGNTEAFF. The CDR3 DNA reads as TGTGCCAGCAGCCTCCGACAGGGTAACACTGAAGCTTTCTTT.

The chain couples TRBV19 to TRBJ2-3; unclear D gene. Per the germline V gene, CDR1 is LNHDA and CDR2 is SQIVND (reference sequence). The CDR3 extends over 17 amino acids. V lost 4 bases and J 0 bases, leaving 17 bases between the germline ends. The CDR3 region has the DNA TGTGCCAGTAGTAGAAAACGCAGGATGACTAGCACAGATACGCAGTATTTT. Translated, it gives CASSRKRRMTSTDTQYF.

The rearrangement links TRBV5-1 to TRBJ2-5; D call uncertain. Trimming left V 2 bases short and J 0 bases short, with 5 bases between. CDR1 and CDR2 (germline): SGHRS, YFSETQ. The CDR3 is 13 amino acids. CDR3 bases: TGCGCCAGCAGCTTTGGCAACCAAGAGACCCAGTACTTC. It specifies CASSFGNQETQYF. Variable domain in full (rest from reference TRBV5-1 and TRBJ2-5): KAGVTQTPRYLIKTRGQQVTLSCSPISGHRSVSWYQQTPGQGLQFLFEYFSETQRNKGNFPGRFSGRQFSNSRSEMNVSTLELGDSALYLCASSFGNQETQYFGPGTRLLVL.

This clone was picked up one time. The chain combines TRBV4-2 with TRBJ2-7; TRBD1 or TRBD2 may be the D gene (6 bases each). V lost 0 bases and J 0 bases, leaving 12 bases between the germline ends. The germline gives CDR1 LGHNA, CDR2 YNFKEQ. This CDR3 has 16 residues. CDR3 sequence: CASSQDFGGRSYEQYF. The CDR3 DNA sequence: TGTGCCAGCAGCCAAGATTTTGGGGGGCGCTCCTACGAGCAGTACTTC.

The chain joins TRBV28 to TRBJ1-2; D call uncertain. The CDR3 length is 14 residues. CDR1 and CDR2 from the germline V gene are MDHEN and SYDVKM. The ends were cut back, 4 bases at V and 8 bases at J, with 17 bases in the middle. The CDR3 is CASSSGQVDGGYTF. Here the CDR3 DNA reads TGTGCCAGCAGTTCTGGGCAGGTGGATGGGGGCTACACCTTC.

The chain has TRBV9 and TRBJ2-3, with TRBD2 matching 9 bases. This CDR3 has 15 residues. The junction had 2 bases not matched to a gene; V was cut back by 2 bases and J by 1 base. Germline V gene data show CDR1 as SGDLS and CDR2 as YYNGEE. The CDR3 nucleotides are TGTGCCAGCAGCGTTTTAGCGGGAGGCACAGATACGCAGTATTTT. Translated: CASSVLAGGTDTQYF.

This sequence joins TRBV21-1 and TRBJ2-7. TRBV21-1 is given as a pseudogene. The CDR3 sequence is 15 residues long. CDR3 sequence (DNA): TGTGCCAGCAGCCACATTTGGGATAGATCCTACGAGCAGTACTTC. This gives the protein CASSHIWDRSYEQYF.

The gene calls are TRBV30 and TRBJ2-7; 8 bases are shared with TRBD1. This CDR3 has 18 residues. V was clipped by 0 bases and J by 1 base; unmatched bases: 14. CDR1 is GTSNPN and CDR2 is SVGIG in the germline V gene (reference sequence). The CDR3 spells CAWSVPGQGFLSSYEQYF. In nucleotides, the CDR3 is TGTGCCTGGAGTGTACCAGGACAGGGATTTTTGTCATCCTACGAGCAGTACTTC.